This T cell receptor (beta chain) originates from a study of T cells after yellow fever vaccination. Losses at the gene ends were 6 bases for V and 6 bases for J; bases not matched to a gene: 3. The CDR3 covers 14 residues. Per germline, CDR1 SGHAT and CDR2 FQNNGV. TCRdb redid the calling of the 5' RACE reads with MiXCR, one entry per CDR3 protein. The sample has around 530,000 distinct CDR3 sequences; about a sixth are singletons. The sequencing here drew on PBMCs, taken around 5 days after the first yellow fever vaccination. This TCR derives from a young man who received the YFV17D yellow fever vaccine. This chain connects TRBV11-2 to TRBJ2-1, with 12 bases fitting TRBD1. The CDR3 coding sequence is TGTGCCAGCAGGGGGACAGGGGGCCTCAATGAGCAGTTCTTC. Amino acids: CASRGTGGLNEQFF.